A selection of T cell receptor beta chains follows, all from one sample in a study of OX40 agonist ivuxolimab in advanced cancers. The method was immunoSEQ multiplex PCR; TCRdb's version includes in-frame clones alone and lacks a portion of them. The data hold 55,000 to 70,000 clones, with roughly 85% observed a single time. The sequences come from CD4+ or CD8+ T cells sorted from blood, collected in a trial of the OX40 agonist ivuxolimab. These receptors originate from an adult with an advanced solid tumor such as melanoma, head and neck, liver or kidney cancer. CDR3s include the opening cysteine and the closing phenylalanine or tryptophan. Each record gives: J gene, D gene, clone size, V gene, CDR3 protein, CDR3 DNA. The D gene is left open where the match is weak. Not every row has a clone size; where given, it reads once, few, many or a size class.

j_call: TRBJ1-5
d_call: -
clone_size: -
v_call: TRBV25-1
cdr3_aa: CASSEGGLGNQPQHF
cdr3_nt: TGTGCCAGCAGTGAAGGGGGCCTGGGCAATCAGCCCCAGCATTTT

j_call: TRBJ1-4
d_call: -
clone_size: -
v_call: TRBV18
cdr3_aa: CASSPLRISATNEKLFF
cdr3_nt: TGTGCCAGCTCACCATTAAGAATTTCGGCAACTAATGAAAAACTGTTTTTT

j_call: TRBJ1-1
d_call: -
clone_size: -
v_call: TRBV28
cdr3_aa: CASSKLMDTEAFF
cdr3_nt: TGTGCCAGCAGTAAGCTTATGGACACTGAAGCTTTCTTT

j_call: TRBJ2-7
d_call: TRBD2
clone_size: once
v_call: TRBV29-1
cdr3_aa: CSVGAGRVSYEQYF
cdr3_nt: TGCAGCGTAGGGGCAGGGAGGGTATCCTACGAGCAGTACTTC

j_call: TRBJ1-6
d_call: -
clone_size: -
v_call: TRBV10-2
cdr3_aa: CASSENSPLHF
cdr3_nt: TGCGCCAGCAGTGAAAATTCACCCCTCCACTTT

j_call: TRBJ2-3
d_call: TRBD2
clone_size: -
v_call: TRBV10-3
cdr3_aa: CAIASGSQSDTQYF
cdr3_nt: TGTGCCATAGCCAGCGGGAGTCAATCAGATACGCAGTATTTT

j_call: TRBJ2-6
d_call: -
clone_size: once
v_call: TRBV19
cdr3_aa: CASSTGGTRGAGANVLTF
cdr3_nt: TGTGCCAGTAGTACTGGCGGGACAAGGGGGGCTGGGGCCAACGTCCTGACTTTC

j_call: TRBJ2-5
d_call: -
clone_size: -
v_call: TRBV6-5
cdr3_aa: CASREWIGETQYF
cdr3_nt: TGTGCCAGCAGGGAGTGGATAGGAGAGACCCAGTACTTC

j_call: TRBJ2-3
d_call: -
clone_size: once
v_call: TRBV7-9
cdr3_aa: CASSQTLWPDTQYF
cdr3_nt: TGTGCCAGCAGCCAGACCCTTTGGCCAGATACGCAGTATTTT

j_call: TRBJ2-4
d_call: -
clone_size: -
v_call: TRBV29-1
cdr3_aa: CSARTLAKNIQYF
cdr3_nt: TGCAGCGCTCGGACCTTAGCCAAAAACATTCAGTACTTC